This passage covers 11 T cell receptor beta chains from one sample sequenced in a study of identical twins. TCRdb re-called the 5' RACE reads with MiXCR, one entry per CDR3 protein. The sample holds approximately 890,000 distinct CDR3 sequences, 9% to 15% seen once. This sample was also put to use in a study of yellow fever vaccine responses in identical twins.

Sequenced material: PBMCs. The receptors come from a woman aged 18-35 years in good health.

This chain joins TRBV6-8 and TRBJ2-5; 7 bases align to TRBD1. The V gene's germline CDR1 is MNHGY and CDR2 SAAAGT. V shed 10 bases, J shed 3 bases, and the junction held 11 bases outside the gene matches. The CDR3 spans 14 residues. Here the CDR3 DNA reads TGTGCCACCATGGTGGGACAGAGCAAAGAGACCCAGTACTTC. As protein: CATMVGQSKETQYF.

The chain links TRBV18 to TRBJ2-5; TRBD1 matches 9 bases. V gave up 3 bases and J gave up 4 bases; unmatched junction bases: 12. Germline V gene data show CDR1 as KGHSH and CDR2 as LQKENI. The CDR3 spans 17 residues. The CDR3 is CASSPSLAGQGGETQYF. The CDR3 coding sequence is TGTGCCAGCTCACCGTCATTGGCGGGACAGGGAGGAGAGACCCAGTACTTC.

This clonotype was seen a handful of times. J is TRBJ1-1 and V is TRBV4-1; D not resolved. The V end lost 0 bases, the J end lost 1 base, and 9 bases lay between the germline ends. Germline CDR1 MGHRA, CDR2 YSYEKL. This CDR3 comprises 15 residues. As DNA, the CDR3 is TGCGCCAGCAGCCAAGACGGGTTTGGGAACACTGAAGCTTTCTTT. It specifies CASSQDGFGNTEAFF.

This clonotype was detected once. The CDR3 region is CASSVETGRTDTQYF. CDR3 in DNA: TGTGCCAGCAGCGTAGAGACCGGGAGAACAGATACGCAGTATTTT. The chain uses TRBV9 and TRBJ2-3; a weak D match, TRBD2 (6 bases). With 0 bases removed from V and 3 bases from J, the gap between germline ends came to 11 bases. This CDR3 comprises 15 residues. CDR1 and CDR2 (germline): SGDLS, YYNGEE. The variable domain in full, with the rest retrieved from reference TRBV9 and TRBJ2-3, is DSGVTQTPKHLITATGQRVTLRCSPRSGDLSVYWYQQSLDQGLQFLIQYYNGEERAKGNILERFSAQQFPDLHSELNLSSLELGDSALYFCASSVETGRTDTQYFGPGTRLTVL.

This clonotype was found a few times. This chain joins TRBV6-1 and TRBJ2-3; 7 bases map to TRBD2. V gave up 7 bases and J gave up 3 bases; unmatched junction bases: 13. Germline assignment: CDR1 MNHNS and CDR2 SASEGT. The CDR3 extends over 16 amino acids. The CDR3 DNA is TGTGCCAGCACCTCGGGGCTAGCGGTAGGAACAGATACGCAGTATTTT. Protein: CASTSGLAVGTDTQYF.

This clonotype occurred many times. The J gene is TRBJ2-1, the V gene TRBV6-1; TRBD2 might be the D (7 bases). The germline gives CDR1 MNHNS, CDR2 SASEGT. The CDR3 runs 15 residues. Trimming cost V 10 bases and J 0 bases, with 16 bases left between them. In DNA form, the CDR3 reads TGTGCCACAGGGGAGCGGGGCCGCTCCTACAATGAGCAGTTCTTC. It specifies CATGERGRSYNEQFF.

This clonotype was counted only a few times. For the CDR3, the DNA is TGCAGCGCCGCGGACAGGGCGAACACTGAAGCTTTCTTT. It codes for CSAADRANTEAFF. The rearrangement links TRBV29-1 to TRBJ1-1; 8 bases map to TRBD1. Germline-derived CDR1 and CDR2 are SQVTM and ANQGSEA. This CDR3 region has 13 residues. After removal of 7 bases from V and 1 base from J, the junction contained 5 bases not matched to a gene.

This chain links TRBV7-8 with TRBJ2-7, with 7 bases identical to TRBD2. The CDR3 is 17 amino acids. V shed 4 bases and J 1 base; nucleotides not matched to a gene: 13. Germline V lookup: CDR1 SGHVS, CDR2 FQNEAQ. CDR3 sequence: CASSWTLGDYLSYEQYV. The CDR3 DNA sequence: TGTGCCAGCAGCTGGACCTTGGGGGACTATCTATCCTACGAGCAGTACGTC.

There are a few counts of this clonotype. CDR3 bases: TGTGCCAGCAGTGACGAAGATTACAATGAGCAGTTCTTC. Translating it yields CASSDEDYNEQFF. V usage is TRBV6-1 and J usage is TRBJ2-1; D not resolved. Trimming shortened V by 3 bases and J by 4 bases, and 7 bases separated the two germline ends. CDR3 length: 13 amino acids. Germline CDR1 reads MNHNS; CDR2 reads SASEGT.

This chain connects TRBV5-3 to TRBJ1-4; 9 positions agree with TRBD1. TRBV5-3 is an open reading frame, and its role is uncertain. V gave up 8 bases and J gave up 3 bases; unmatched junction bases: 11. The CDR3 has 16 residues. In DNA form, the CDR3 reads TGTGCCAGCAAGCTACTGACAGGGGGGCCTAATGAAAAACTGTTTTTT. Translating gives CASKLLTGGPNEKLFF.

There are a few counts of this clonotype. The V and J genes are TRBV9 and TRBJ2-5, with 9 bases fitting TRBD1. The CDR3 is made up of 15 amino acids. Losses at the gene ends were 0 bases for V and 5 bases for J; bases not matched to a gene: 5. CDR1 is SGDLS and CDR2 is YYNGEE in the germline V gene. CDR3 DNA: TGTGCCAGCAGCGTAGGGGGACAGGGTAGGGAGACCCAGTACTTC. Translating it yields CASSVGGQGRETQYF.